This T cell receptor beta chain was obtained from a study of T cells in Graves' hyperthyroidism and ophthalmopathy. Study-level background: Sampling of peripheral blood happened at initial diagnosis, prior to any treatment. Study-wide findings and caveats: Most thyroid-expanded clonotypes above 0.001 were also found in blood.

The CDR3 regions of TCR beta were amplified from RNA transcripts. A first-round RT-PCR of the TCR CDR3 used the HTBI primer set. TCRdb re-called the multiplex PCR reads with MiXCR, one entry per CDR3 protein. Here the sample spans 550,000 to 800,000 distinct CDR3 sequences, 15% to 20% being singletons. Germline CDR1 and CDR2: SNHLY and FYNNEI. V was shortened by 8 bases and J by 3 bases, with 10 bases between the two germline ends. The CDR3 sequence is 12 residues long. If no ophthalmopathy progression occurred within 18 months, Graves' hyperthyroidism was stable. Hyperthyroidism was newly diagnosed in patients aged 18 to 65 (duration under 2 months). This clonotype was found a few times. Its target is unknown.

This receptor was taken from a man over 45 with Graves' hyperthyroidism. The sequencing input was blood. The chain employs TRBV2 and TRBJ1-2; weak D call: TRBD1 (5 bases). In DNA form, the CDR3 reads TGTGCCAGCGCCCGGGGGGACTATGGCTACACCTTC. Translation: CASARGDYGYTF.